The 32 T cell receptor beta chains presented below share a single source sample, sequenced in a study of T cell repertoires in cytomegalovirus infection. Their antigen targets remain unknown. TCRdb reprocessed the reads with MiXCR, giving one entry per CDR3 protein. The sample holds about 900,000 distinct CDR3 sequences, approximately 33% seen once. This specimen was cultured CD8+ T cells from PBMCs, taken from culture after CMV antigen stimulation. The receptor set was obtained from a human donor in good health (CMV status not recorded). Some clones in this sample may be carry-over from other donors' samples.

A few counts support this clonotype. Germline is not matched at one junction end, which may reflect a read error. The chain employs TRBV28 and TRBJ2-5; D call uncertain. The germline CDR1 and CDR2 sequences are MDHEN and SYDVKM. The CDR3 length is 12 residues. CDR3 DNA sequence: TGTGCCAGCCGTTTTGTGTTGGGGACCCAGTACTTC. It codes for CASRFVLGTQYF.

The rearrangement joins TRBV6-1 to TRBJ1-2, with D tentatively TRBD1 (6 bases). Trimming shortened V by 6 bases and J by 6 bases, and 17 bases separated the two germline ends. The CDR3 has 14 residues. The germline CDR1 and CDR2 sequences are MNHNS and SASEGT. CDR3 nucleotides: TGTGCCAGCAGCGAACTAGGGGCAGGGGATGGCTACACCTTC. Protein: CASSELGAGDGYTF.

This chain uses TRBV4-1 with TRBJ2-2; D unresolved. Trimming pared 2 bases from V and 5 bases from J, leaving 6 bases between. The CDR3 contains 13 residues. In germline, CDR1 is MGHRA, CDR2 YSYEKL. The CDR3 spells CASSQPRTGELFF. In nucleotides, the CDR3 is TGCGCCAGCAGCCAACCTAGGACCGGGGAGCTGTTTTTT.

The chain carries TRBV11-2 and TRBJ2-1, with D possibly matching TRBD1 (6 bases). The CDR3 extends over 16 amino acids. V was cut by 5 bases and J by 0 bases, with 14 bases left in between. Germline CDR1 is SGHAT and CDR2 is FQNNGV. CDR3 sequence: CASSVQGQGSYNEQFF. Written as DNA, the CDR3 is TGTGCCAGCAGCGTTCAGGGGCAGGGCTCCTACAATGAGCAGTTCTTC.

This clonotype was seen at least ten times. The rearrangement joins TRBV12-3 or TRBV12-4 to TRBJ1-6; D gene uncertain. V gave up 2 bases and J gave up 7 bases, with 12 bases separating them. The CDR3 runs to 15 residues. The CDR3 sequence is CASSLKMSINSPLHF. The CDR3, as DNA: TGTGCCAGCAGTTTAAAAATGTCCATAAATTCACCCCTCCACTTT.

This clonotype occurred many times. The J gene is TRBJ2-3, the V gene TRBV7-8, with TRBD2 matching 10 bases. J was trimmed by 3 bases and V by 5 bases; bases with no gene match: 14. This CDR3 is 18 amino acids long. Germline CDR1 reads SGHVS; CDR2 reads FQNEAQ. The CDR3 coding sequence is TGTGCCAGCAGCCGCCTGTACCCTAGCGGGGGTAGGACAGATACGCAGTATTTT. Protein product: CASSRLYPSGGRTDTQYF.

This clonotype was counted a few times. V gene TRBV4-2 combines with J gene TRBJ2-3; no definite D call. Deletions cut 0 bases from V and 6 bases from J, with 10 bases between. Germline-derived CDR1 and CDR2 are LGHNA and YNFKEQ. The CDR3 extends over 14 amino acids. CDR3 in DNA: TGTGCCAGCAGCCAAGATGACCCCAGCGATACGCAGTATTTT. Protein: CASSQDDPSDTQYF.

The V gene is TRBV7-3, the J gene TRBJ1-1; TRBD1 matches 10 bases. Trimming took 4 bases from V and 6 from J; bases not matched to a gene: 8. This CDR3 comprises 15 residues. Germline V gives CDR1 SGHTA, CDR2 FQGTGA. The chain's CDR3 is CASSSIFDRGPEAFF. The CDR3 region has the DNA TGTGCCAGCAGCTCCATTTTCGACAGGGGGCCTGAAGCTTTCTTT.

There are a few counts of this clonotype. The chain joins TRBV10-3 to TRBJ2-7; D might be TRBD1 (5 bases). The germline V and J ends were trimmed by 2 bases and 6 bases, with 11 bases remaining between them. This CDR3 is 13 amino acids long. Germline loops: CDR1 ENHRY, CDR2 SYGVKD. CDR3 nucleotides: TGTGCCATCAGTGAGGGGGCAGGCGGCGAGCAGTACGTC. Protein: CAISEGAGGEQYV.

This chain connects TRBV20-1 to TRBJ2-3, with 8 bases lining up with TRBD2. Losses at the gene ends were 5 bases for V and 0 bases for J; bases not matched to a gene: 10. CDR1 and CDR2 (germline): DFQATT, SNEGSKA (reference sequence). The CDR3 extends over 16 amino acids. The DNA of the CDR3 is TGCAGTGCTTTTATAGGAGCGGGGGCGAGCACAGATACGCAGTATTTT. Amino acids: CSAFIGAGASTDTQYF.

The rearrangement links TRBV20-1 to TRBJ2-7; 7 positions agree with TRBD1. This CDR3 is built from 14 residues. V dropped 2 bases and J dropped 1; count of bases not matched to a gene: 5. The V gene's germline CDR1 is DFQATT and CDR2 SNEGSKA (reference sequence). CDR3 in DNA: TGCAGTGCTAGACCCTGGGACAGTTCCTACGAGCAGTACGTC. Amino acid sequence: CSARPWDSSYEQYV.

This clonotype was counted only a few times. The chain is built from TRBV18 and TRBJ2-1, with D possibly being TRBD1 or TRBD2 (6 bases each). The CDR3 is made up of 16 amino acids. V dropped 3 bases and J dropped 5 bases, with 17 bases sitting between them. The V gene's germline CDR1 is KGHSH and CDR2 LQKENI. CDR3 coding DNA: TGTGCCAGCTCACCTTACAATAGGGGGGCCGACAATGAGCAGTTCTTC. Its protein is CASSPYNRGADNEQFF. The full variable domain, its missing parts supplied by reference TRBV18 and TRBJ2-1, is NAGVMQNPRHLVRRRGQEARLRCSPMKGHSHVYWYRQLPEEGLKFMVYLQKENIIDESGMPKERFSAEFPKEGPSILRIQQVVRGDSAAYFCASSPYNRGADNEQFFGPGTRLTVL.

This clonotype appeared a few times. V usage is TRBV7-6 and J usage is TRBJ2-3, with 10 bases matching TRBD2. The germline V gene encodes CDR1 SGHVS and CDR2 FNYEAQ. The CDR3 extends over 15 amino acids. V shed 5 bases and J 4 bases; nucleotides not matched to a gene: 6. CDR3 coding DNA: TGTGCCAGCAGCCCTACTAGCGGGATTTCAGATACGCAGTATTTT. As protein: CASSPTSGISDTQYF.

The chain joins TRBV14 to TRBJ2-1; 11 bases are shared with TRBD2. Germline V gives CDR1 SGHDN, CDR2 FVKESK. J was trimmed by 8 bases and V by 0 bases; bases with no gene match: 12. There are 18 residues in the CDR3. The CDR3 nucleotides are TGTGCCAGCAGCCAAGAGGCCTACAGACTAGCGGGGATCGATGAGCAGTTCTTC. Amino acids: CASSQEAYRLAGIDEQFF. Supplemented by reference TRBV14 and TRBJ2-1, the full variable domain reads EAGVTQFPSHSVIEKGQTVTLRCDPISGHDNLYWYRRVMGKEIKFLLHFVKESKQDESGMPNNRFLAERTGGTYSTLKVQPAELEDSGVYFCASSQEAYRLAGIDEQFFGPGTRLTVL.

This clonotype showed up just a few times. This chain connects TRBV13 to TRBJ2-3; 13 bases map to TRBD2. Trimming removed 5 bases from V and 9 bases from J; junction bases left unmatched: 11. The germline gives CDR1 PRHDT, CDR2 FYEKMQ (reference sequence). CDR3 length equals 16 residues. The CDR3, as DNA: TGTGCCAGCAGCCTGACTAGCGGGGGGCTCCGGGAGACGCAGTATTTT. Translated, it gives CASSLTSGGLRETQYF.

The gene calls are TRBV19 and TRBJ1-1; D ambiguous. The CDR3 loop spans 16 amino acids. The V gene's germline CDR1 is LNHDA and CDR2 SQIVND (reference sequence). With 6 bases removed from V and 5 bases from J, the gap between germline ends came to 22 bases. CDR3: CASRSSEGNVRTEAFF. CDR3 bases: TGTGCCAGTAGATCCTCCGAGGGCAACGTAAGAACTGAAGCTTTCTTT.

This clonotype is a singleton in its sample. This chain joins TRBV29-1 and TRBJ2-1, with 10 bases matching TRBD2. The J segment lost 6 bases and the V segment lost 5 bases, leaving 7 bases of the junction unmatched. Looked up from germline, CDR1 is SQVTM and CDR2 is ANQGSEA. This CDR3 comprises 14 residues. In DNA, the CDR3 is TGCAGCGTTAAAGCGGGGGGGCCCTCCAATGAGCAGTTCTTC. This codes for CSVKAGGPSNEQFF.

This clonotype came up a few times. This rearrangement joins TRBV2 to TRBJ1-2; D is uncertain. Trimming left V 6 bases short and J 0 bases short, with 5 bases between. Germline-derived CDR1 and CDR2 are SNHLY and FYNNEI. This CDR3 contains 12 residues. The CDR3 loop is CASRKANYGYTF. In nucleotides, the CDR3 is TGTGCCAGCAGAAAAGCTAACTATGGCTACACCTTC.

V and J are TRBV11-2 and TRBJ1-5; D remains unclear. There are 14 residues in the CDR3. V was cut by 5 bases and J by 4 bases, with 12 bases left in between. Germline values: CDR1 SGHAT, CDR2 FQNNGV. For the CDR3, the DNA is TGTGCCAGCAGCGGTCCTGGTAGGAATCAGCCCCAGCATTTT. Residues: CASSGPGRNQPQHF.

V is TRBV10-3 and J is TRBJ1-2; D is perhaps TRBD1 (5 bases). CDR1 and CDR2 (germline): ENHRY, SYGVKD. The CDR3 extends over 16 amino acids. With 2 bases removed from V and 1 base from J, the gap between germline ends came to 14 bases. The CDR3 here is CAISERIDRINYGYTF. The CDR3 nucleotides read TGTGCCATCAGTGAGAGGATAGACAGAATTAACTATGGCTACACCTTC.

The rearrangement links TRBV20-1 to TRBJ1-4; D ambiguous. V gave up 3 bases and J gave up 7 bases, with 9 bases separating them. The germline gives CDR1 DFQATT, CDR2 SNEGSKA (reference sequence). This CDR3 has 12 amino acids. The DNA for the CDR3 is TGCAGTGCTAGCCTTGAAGGTGAAAAACTGTTTTTT. Residues: CSASLEGEKLFF.

V is TRBV5-4 and J is TRBJ2-5; 7 nucleotides align to TRBD1. The V gene end was trimmed by 5 bases and the J gene end by 7 bases; junction bases not matched to a gene: 17. The CDR3 is 16 residues long. Germline CDR1 is SGHNT and CDR2 is YYREEE (reference sequence). The CDR3 DNA is TGTGCCAGCAGTCTTTTCGGGACGGGACAGTGGTTGACCCAGTACTTC. This sequence encodes CASSLFGTGQWLTQYF.

This clonotype occurred a few times. CDR3 residues: CASSTVRDRNSPLHF. CDR3 coding DNA: TGTGCCAGTAGTACCGTCCGAGACAGAAATTCACCCCTCCACTTT. V and J are TRBV19 and TRBJ1-6; the D gene is possibly TRBD1 (5 bases). V was trimmed by 4 bases and J by 7 bases, leaving 14 bases between them. This CDR3 has 15 residues. Germline values: CDR1 LNHDA, CDR2 SQIVND (reference sequence).

J is TRBJ2-6 and V is TRBV10-3; D is ambiguous. This CDR3 comprises 16 residues. Trimming left V 6 bases short and J 3 bases short, with 15 bases between. The germline V gene encodes CDR1 ENHRY and CDR2 SYGVKD. The CDR3 region is CAIREGRNDGANVLTF. Written as DNA, the CDR3 is TGTGCCATCAGGGAAGGACGGAATGATGGGGCCAACGTCCTGACTTTC.

CDR3 nucleotide sequence: TGTGCCATCAGTGATTTGCTGAGGGGCGTTAACTATGGCTACACCTTC. This translates into CAISDLLRGVNYGYTF. The gene calls are TRBV10-3 and TRBJ1-2, with D tentatively TRBD1 (5 bases). The ends were cut back, 3 bases at V and 1 base at J, with 15 bases in the middle. This CDR3 is 16 amino acids long. Germline V gene data show CDR1 as ENHRY and CDR2 as SYGVKD.

The chain links TRBV23-1 to TRBJ2-7; possible D gene TRBD1, 6 bases. TRBV23-1 is reported as an ORF; its role is uncertain. Trimming removed 0 bases from V and 2 bases from J, with 23 bases in between. The CDR3 runs 19 residues. The chain's CDR3 is CASSQSGGRDTHAPYEQYF. The CDR3 DNA is TGCGCCAGCAGTCAATCCGGTGGCAGGGACACGCACGCTCCCTACGAGCAGTACTTC.

This clonotype has a handful of counts. This chain connects TRBV12-3 or TRBV12-4 to TRBJ1-6; 10 bases map to TRBD1. Trimming at V came to 6 bases and at J to 8 bases, leaving 4 bases not matched to a gene. CDR3 size: 14 residues. The CDR3 loop reads CASSMTGGDSPLHF. CDR3 DNA sequence: TGTGCCAGCAGCATGACAGGGGGCGATTCACCCCTCCACTTT.

This clonotype was recorded a few times. The CDR3 coding sequence is TGTGCCAGCAGCCCGGGACATGCATACAATGAGCAGTTCTTC. It codes for CASSPGHAYNEQFF. This chain links TRBV27 with TRBJ2-1; TRBD1 might be the D (6 bases). The CDR3 runs 14 residues. Trimming cost V 6 bases and J 4 bases, with 13 bases left between them. Germline CDR1 and CDR2: MNHEY and SMNVEV (reference sequence).

At least ten counts were recorded for this clonotype. This chain joins TRBV7-2 and TRBJ1-2, with TRBD1 matching over 7 bases. This CDR3 is 14 amino acids long. From germline, CDR1 is SGHTA and CDR2 FQGNSA. The trim removed 1 base at V and 8 bases at J, leaving 7 bases unmatched. DNA for the CDR3: TGTGCCAGCAGCTTAGAACAGGGGTCTTGGGGCTACACCTTC. It codes for CASSLEQGSWGYTF.

The table lists this clonotype with a few counts. The chain is built from TRBV6-4 and TRBJ2-6; D remains ambiguous. Germline values: CDR1 MRHNA, CDR2 SNTAGT. The length of the CDR3 is 13 residues. The V and J ends lost 2 bases and 8 bases respectively, with 7 bases between them. CDR3: CASSDRQSNVLTF. The DNA for the CDR3 is TGTGCCAGCAGTGACCGGCAGTCCAACGTCCTGACTTTC.

This clonotype came up a few times. The chain joins TRBV6-5 to TRBJ1-1; 9 bases agree with TRBD1. CDR1 MNHEY and CDR2 SVGAGI come from the germline V gene. The J segment lost 4 bases and the V segment lost 6 bases, leaving 3 bases of the junction unmatched. The length of the CDR3 is 13 residues. CDR3 nucleotides: TGTGCCAGCAGGACAGGGGGGATCACTGAAGCTTTCTTT. Protein product: CASRTGGITEAFF.

The genes are TRBV6-8 and TRBJ1-1; D perhaps matches TRBD1 (6 bases). This CDR3 is 12 amino acids long. Between the trimmed V and J ends, which lost 7 bases and 10 bases, there was a span of 16 bases. The germline gives CDR1 MNHGY, CDR2 SAAAGT. The CDR3 protein is CASTLGGGLAFF. CDR3 DNA: TGTGCCAGCACCTTGGGGGGGGGCCTAGCTTTCTTT.